These T cell receptor beta chains were read from a single sample in a study of Ad26.COV2.S vaccination and SARS-CoV-2 variants. The method was immunoSEQ multiplex PCR; TCRdb's version includes in-frame clones alone and lacks a portion of them. The top ten hold less than 60% of the sample, which has 43,000 or so clones, 65% to 90% seen once. This sample comprised peripheral blood, obtained after recovery from COVID-19. The receptors were sampled from a human donor who had recovered from COVID-19. CDR3s include the opening cysteine and the closing phenylalanine or tryptophan. A D gene is named only where the DNA matches it firmly. The size of a clone is reported for some rows only, either as once, few or many, or as a class for expanded clones.

abundance	v_gene	d_gene	j_gene	CDR3nt	CDR3aa
.	TRBV11-3	.	TRBJ2-3	TGTGCCAGCAGCCAACAGCGCCGGACCGACAGCACAGATACGCAGTATTTT	CASSQQRRTDSTDTQYF
.	TRBV24-1	.	TRBJ1-2	TGTGCCACCAGTGATATTACAGGGTACTATGGCTACACCTTC	CATSDITGYYGYTF
.	TRBV10-3	.	TRBJ1-4	TGTGCCATCAGTGAGCCTAGGAATGAAAAACTGTTTTTT	CAISEPRNEKLFF
.	TRBV4-1	.	TRBJ1-4	TGCGCCAGCAGCCAAGAGGAGTCAGGCCCATGGCTGTTTTTT	CASSQEESGPWLFF
.	TRBV25-1	TRBD1	TRBJ2-1	TGTGCCAGCAGCAGACAGGGGTCGGACAATGAGCAGTTCTTC	CASSRQGSDNEQFF
.	TRBV29-1	.	TRBJ1-3	TGCAGCGTTGGGGGAGACACCATATATTTT	CSVGGDTIYF
.	TRBV28	.	TRBJ2-7	TGTGCCAGCAGGAGAGCGGGTGATCAGTACGAGCAGTACTTC	CASRRAGDQYEQYF
.	TRBV6-4	.	TRBJ1-2	TGTGCCAGCAGTGCACAGGGACCCGAGGGAGGCTACACCTTC	CASSAQGPEGGYTF
.	TRBV10-3	.	TRBJ1-1	TGTGCCATCAAGACAGGAAACACTGAAGCTTTCTTT	CAIKTGNTEAFF
.	TRBV7-2	TRBD2	TRBJ2-1	TGTGCCAGCAGCTCCCGGACTAGCGGATACAATGAGCAGTTCTTC	CASSSRTSGYNEQFF
.	TRBV2	.	TRBJ1-5	TGTGCCACCGCAAGAGAGAGCAATCAGCCCCAGCATTTT	CATARESNQPQHF
.	TRBV2	TRBD1	TRBJ2-3	TGTGCCAGCCTAAGGACAGGGATAATCCGGGGCAGGAATGGTACGCAGTATTTT	CASLRTGIIRGRNGTQYF
.	TRBV11-2	.	TRBJ2-7	TGTGCCAGCGGAGTTCACGTTGGCGGATCAGGGTCCTACGAGCAGTACTTC	CASGVHVGGSGSYEQYF
.	TRBV29-1	.	TRBJ1-1	TGCAGCGCTCACAGGGTAGGCACTGAAGCTTTCTTT	CSAHRVGTEAFF
.	TRBV5-1	.	TRBJ1-2	TGCGCCAGCAGCTTGGCCACCCCGGACGCAGAGCTTTATGGCTACACCTTC	CASSLATPDAELYGYTF
.	TRBV27	TRBD2	TRBJ2-1	TGTGCCAGCAGGCCAACAAATTTAGCGGGAGTTGGAAATGAGCAGTTCTTC	CASRPTNLAGVGNEQFF
.	TRBV12-3/TRBV12-4	.	TRBJ1-1	TGTGCCAGCAGTCGAAGCACTGAAGCTTTCTTT	CASSRSTEAFF
.	TRBV18	TRBD2	TRBJ2-1	TGTGCCAGCTCATCCGGGACTAGCGGGAGGGCCTTAGGGCAGTTCTTC	CASSSGTSGRALGQFF
.	TRBV19	.	TRBJ1-1	TGTGCCAGTAGTATAAACCCTGAGGCTGAAGCTTTCTTT	CASSINPEAEAFF
.	TRBV11-2	TRBD1	TRBJ1-2	TGTGCCAGCAGTACAGGGGGCTATGGCTACACCTTC	CASSTGGYGYTF
.	TRBV20-1	.	TRBJ2-1	TGCAGTGCTAGTTCCGGGAGCACCTCCTACAATGAGCAGTTCTTC	CSASSGSTSYNEQFF
.	TRBV24-1	TRBD2	TRBJ2-1	TGTGCCACCAGATCCTCCTCGGGACTAGCGGCTTACAATGAGCAGTTCTTC	CATRSSSGLAAYNEQFF
.	TRBV19	TRBD1	TRBJ2-1	TGTGCCAGTACGCGGTTGACAGGGGTGGGGGCTAATGAGCAGTTCTTC	CASTRLTGVGANEQFF
.	TRBV6-5	.	TRBJ1-1	TGTGCCAGCAGTTACTCGGGTGCTATGACTGAAGCTTTCTTT	CASSYSGAMTEAFF
once	TRBV24-1	.	TRBJ2-1	TGTGCCACCAGTGATTTGGACAAGGGCCGTGAGCAGTTCTTC	CATSDLDKGREQFF
.	TRBV30	.	TRBJ2-3	TGTGCCTACCAAGGGGGAGGAGATACGCAGTATTTT	CAYQGGGDTQYF
.	TRBV5-8	.	TRBJ2-1	TGTGCCAGCAGCCTCCGGGGGAGCTCCTACAATGAGCAGTTCTTC	CASSLRGSSYNEQFF
.	TRBV20-1	.	TRBJ2-1	TGCAGTGCTAGTCTACTAGCCAATGAGCAGTTCTTC	CSASLLANEQFF
.	TRBV7-9	.	TRBJ1-2	TGTGCCAGCAGCTCAGGACAGTATGGCTACACCTTC	CASSSGQYGYTF
.	TRBV28	TRBD1	TRBJ1-1	TGTGCCAGCAGTGACTTGGGACAGGGAAGGGGATTCACTGAAGCTTTCTTT	CASSDLGQGRGFTEAFF
.	TRBV12-3/TRBV12-4	.	TRBJ1-5	TGTGCCAGCAGCCCCCCTGGGCCCCAGCATTTT	CASSPPGPQHF
.	TRBV11-3	.	TRBJ2-2	TGTGCCAGCAGCTCTGGGGACACCGGGGAGCTGTTTTTT	CASSSGDTGELFF
.	TRBV11-2	.	TRBJ2-7	TGTGCCAGCAGACGACAGGGAGGCCAAACCTACGAGCAGTACTTC	CASRRQGGQTYEQYF
.	TRBV19	.	TRBJ2-4	TGTGCCAGTAGTATAGATAGGTCCGCCGTAGCCAAAAACATTCAGTACTTC	CASSIDRSAVAKNIQYF
.	TRBV4-1	TRBD1	TRBJ2-7	TGCGCCAGCTCTCTCAAGTTAGGAGGGACAGGGGCGAACTACGAGCAGTACTTC	CASSLKLGGTGANYEQYF
.	TRBV15	.	TRBJ1-1	TGTGCCACCAGCAGAGAAGGCAGACACATGAACACTGAAGCTTTCTTT	CATSREGRHMNTEAFF
.	TRBV12-3/TRBV12-4	.	TRBJ1-2	TGTGCCAGCACGGGGGCAGCAAGTGGCTACACCTTC	CASTGAASGYTF
once	TRBV18	.	TRBJ1-4	TGTGCCAGCTCACCAGGGGCGGATGAAAAACTGTTTTTT	CASSPGADEKLFF
.	TRBV9	.	TRBJ2-1	TGTGCCAGCAGCGTAGGGGGAACCTCCTACAATGAGCAGTTCTTC	CASSVGGTSYNEQFF
once	TRBV7-3	.	TRBJ2-3	TGTGCCAGCAGCTCCCAACTGGGGCCCACAGATACGCAGTATTTT	CASSSQLGPTDTQYF
once	TRBV7-2	TRBD2	TRBJ2-7	TGTGCCAGCAGCCCCCGACGCTCCTCGGGGGGAGAGCAGTACTTC	CASSPRRSSGGEQYF
.	TRBV5-1	.	TRBJ1-2	TGCGCCAGCAGCCTAGGTGGGGATGGCTACACCTTC	CASSLGGDGYTF
.	TRBV3-1/TRBV3-2	.	TRBJ1-1	TGTGCCAGCAGCCAAGCCACTGAAGCTTTCTTT	CASSQATEAFF
.	TRBV6-1	.	TRBJ1-6	TGTGCCAGCAGCGAACGCGGGGGGCTAGAGTGGGATTCACCCCTCCACTTT	CASSERGGLEWDSPLHF
.	TRBV15	.	TRBJ1-5	TGTGCCACCAGCAGAGATGAGGGGTTCGATCAGCCCCAGCATTTT	CATSRDEGFDQPQHF
once	TRBV5-6	TRBD1	TRBJ2-5	TGTGCCAGCAGCTTGGGCGGACAGGGGGTTGAGACCCAGTACTTC	CASSLGGQGVETQYF